This TCR beta chain originates from a study of cytomegalovirus exposure and HLA in healthy donors. Broader study findings: HLA allele associations emerged for 17,000 or so TCR beta sequences in a later analysis, at 0.05 false discovery rate. Roughly even sequencing depth across donors was the assumption behind the presence/absence analyses.

This clone was counted only a few times. As yet, its antigen is unknown. PCR was performed using 60 Vbeta and 13 Jbeta primers. Sequenced by immunoSEQ multiplex PCR; TCRdb stores in-frame clones only, minus some. Here the sample spans about 98,000 clones, around 68% being singletons. V shed 7 bases and J 1 base; nucleotides not matched to a gene: 5. The CDR3 sequence is 14 residues long. From germline, CDR1 is MDHEN and CDR2 SYDVKM. Sequenced: PBMCs. V usage is TRBV28 and J usage is TRBJ2-7; 9 bases match TRBD1. This TCR came from a man in his fifties or sixties in good health and CMV-seronegative. The CDR3 region is CASNTGGSSYEQYF. The CDR3 coding sequence is TGTGCCAGCAACACAGGGGGCTCTTCCTACGAGCAGTACTTC.